A single sample is the source of the 6 T cell receptor beta chains below, sequenced in a study of metastatic and nonmetastatic thyroid tumors. TCRdb re-called clones via MiXCR from the PCR reads. The sample consists of roughly 28,000 clones, around a fifth of them appearing once. Every patient was untreated before thyroid surgery. Sequenced input: blood. All receptors derive from a female donor with papillary thyroid cancer or a benign thyroid nodule (not recorded which). Some clones in this sample may be carry-over from other donors' samples.

Turning to this clone: The same CDR3 is also encoded by other DNA sequences in this sample. The V and J genes are TRBV6-2 or TRBV6-3 and TRBJ2-2; D possibly uses TRBD1 or TRBD2 (5 bases each). Germline V lookup: CDR1 MNHEY, CDR2 SVGEGT. V gave up 3 bases and J gave up 4 bases, with 18 bases separating them. This CDR3 region has 17 residues. DNA of the CDR3: TGTGCCAGCAGTTATCCGACCGGGACCGAGGGCACCGGGGAGCTGTTTTTT. The encoded protein is CASSYPTGTEGTGELFF.

Only a few counts were recorded for this clone. The V gene is TRBV15, the J gene TRBJ2-7, with TRBD1 identical over 7 bases. The CDR3 is 15 amino acids. CDR1 and CDR2 (germline): LNHNV, YYDKDF (reference sequence). The J segment lost 4 bases and the V segment lost 1 base, leaving 7 bases of the junction unmatched. The CDR3 sequence is CATSRVKGAGYEQYF. CDR3 nucleotides: TGTGCCACCAGCAGAGTTAAGGGGGCCGGGTACGAGCAGTACTTC. Full variable domain (outside the CDR3, taken from reference TRBV15 and TRBJ2-7): DAMVIQNPRYQVTQFGKPVTLSCSQTLNHNVMYWYQQKSSQAPKLLFHYYDKDFNNEADTPDNFQSRRPNTSFCFLDIRSPGLGDTAMYLCATSRVKGAGYEQYFGPGTRLTVT.

This clone was observed at least ten times. The gene calls are TRBV11-2 and TRBJ2-7; 9 nucleotides line up with TRBD1. With V trimmed by 5 bases and J by 7 bases, 9 bases remained unmatched. The germline gives CDR1 SGHAT, CDR2 FQNNGV. This CDR3 region has 14 residues. The chain's CDR3 is CASSPRTGAREQYF. CDR3 bases: TGTGCCAGCAGCCCCCGGACAGGGGCTAGGGAGCAGTACTTC.

Ten or more counts support this clone. This CDR3 is CASSKPSGTGGRNYGYTF. The CDR3 nucleotides are TGTGCCAGCAGCAAACCTTCCGGGACAGGGGGCCGGAACTATGGCTACACCTTC. This rearrangement joins TRBV3-1 to TRBJ1-2; TRBD1 agrees at 12 bases. CDR3 length: 18 residues. CDR1 LGHDT and CDR2 YNNKEL come from the germline V gene (reference sequence). J lost 2 bases, V lost 5 bases, and 12 bases had no gene match.

This clone was observed at least ten times. The chain carries TRBV7-6 and TRBJ2-7; tentatively, D is TRBD1 (6 bases). The CDR3 consists of 14 residues. CDR1 and CDR2 (germline): SGHVS, FNYEAQ. V was pared by 1 base and J by 3 bases, with 10 bases between. The CDR3 is CASSLGAGVYEQYF. The CDR3 nucleotides read TGTGCCAGCAGCTTAGGTGCAGGGGTCTACGAGCAGTACTTC.

This clone was seen only a few times. The genes are TRBV5-1 and TRBJ1-1, with D possibly being TRBD1 (5 bases). The CDR3 is made up of 14 amino acids. V dropped 0 bases and J dropped 2 bases, with 8 bases sitting between them. Germline V CDR1 and CDR2: SGHRS, YFSETQ. The CDR3 nucleotides are TGCGCCAGCAGCTTGGGCGACAGTAACACTGAAGCTTTCTTT. Residues: CASSLGDSNTEAFF.